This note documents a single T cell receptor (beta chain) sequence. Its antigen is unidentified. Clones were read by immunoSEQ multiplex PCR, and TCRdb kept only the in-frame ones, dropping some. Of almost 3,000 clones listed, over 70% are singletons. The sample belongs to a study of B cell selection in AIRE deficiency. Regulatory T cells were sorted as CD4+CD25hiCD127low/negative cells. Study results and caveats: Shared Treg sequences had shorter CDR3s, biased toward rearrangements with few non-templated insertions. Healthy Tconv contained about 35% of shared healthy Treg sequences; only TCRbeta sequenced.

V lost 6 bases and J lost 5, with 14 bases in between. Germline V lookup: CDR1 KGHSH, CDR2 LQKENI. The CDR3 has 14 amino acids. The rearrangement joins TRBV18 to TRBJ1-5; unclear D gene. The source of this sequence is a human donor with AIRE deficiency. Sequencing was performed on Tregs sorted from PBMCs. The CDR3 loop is CASSTTGGDQPQHF. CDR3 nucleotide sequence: TGTGCCAGCTCTACCACGGGAGGCGATCAGCCCCAGCATTTT.